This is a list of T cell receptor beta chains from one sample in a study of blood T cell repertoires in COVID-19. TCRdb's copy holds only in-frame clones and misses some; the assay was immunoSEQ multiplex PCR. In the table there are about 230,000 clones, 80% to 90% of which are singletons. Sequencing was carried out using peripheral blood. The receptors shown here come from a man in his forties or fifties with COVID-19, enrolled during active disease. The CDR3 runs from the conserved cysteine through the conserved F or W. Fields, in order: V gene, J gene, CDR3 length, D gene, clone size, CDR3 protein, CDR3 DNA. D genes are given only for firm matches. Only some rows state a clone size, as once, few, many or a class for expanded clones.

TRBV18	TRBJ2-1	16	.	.	CASSRIDSGLYNEQFF	TGTGCCAGCTCCCGGATCGACAGTGGGCTTTACAATGAGCAGTTCTTC
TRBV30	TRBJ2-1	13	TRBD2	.	CAVTGTSVDEQFF	TGTGCCGTAACCGGGACTAGCGTCGATGAGCAGTTCTTC
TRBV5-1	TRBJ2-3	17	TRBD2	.	CASSLALAGFSTDTQYF	TGCGCCAGCAGCTTGGCACTAGCGGGTTTCAGCACAGATACGCAGTATTTT
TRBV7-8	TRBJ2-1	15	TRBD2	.	CASSLTSGRTHEQFF	TGTGCCAGCAGCTTGACTAGCGGGAGAACCCATGAGCAGTTCTTC
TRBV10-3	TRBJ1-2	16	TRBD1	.	CAISDGTGVANYGYTF	TGTGCCATCAGTGACGGGACAGGGGTAGCTAACTATGGCTACACCTTC
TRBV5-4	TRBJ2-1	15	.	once	CASSGEEIPNNEQFF	TGTGCCAGCAGCGGAGAGGAGATCCCCAATAATGAGCAGTTCTTC
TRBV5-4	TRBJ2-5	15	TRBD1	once	CASGIRDRVQETQYF	TGTGCCAGCGGCATCCGGGACAGGGTCCAAGAGACCCAGTACTTC
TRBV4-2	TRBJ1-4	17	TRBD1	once	CASSQGPPGTGDEKLFF	TGTGCCAGCAGCCAAGGGCCTCCGGGGACAGGGGATGAAAAACTGTTTTTT
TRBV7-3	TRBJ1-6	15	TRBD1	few	CASSINGQVNSPLHF	TGTGCCAGCAGCATCAACGGACAGGTTAATTCACCCCTCCACTTT
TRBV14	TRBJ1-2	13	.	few	CASSLDLFYGYTF	TGTGCCAGCAGCCTAGACCTATTCTATGGCTACACCTTC
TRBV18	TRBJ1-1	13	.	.	CASSADRNTEAFF	TGTGCCAGCTCAGCGGACAGGAACACTGAAGCTTTCTTT
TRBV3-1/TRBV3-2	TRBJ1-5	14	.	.	CASSDTGFNQPQHF	TGTGCCAGCAGTGACACAGGGTTCAATCAGCCCCAGCATTTT
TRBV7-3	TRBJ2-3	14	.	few	CASSSQGNADTQYF	TGTGCCAGCAGCTCACAGGGAAACGCAGATACGCAGTATTTT
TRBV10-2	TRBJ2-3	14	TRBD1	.	CASSRDRGQDTQYF	TGCGCCAGCAGTAGGGACAGGGGGCAGGATACGCAGTATTTT
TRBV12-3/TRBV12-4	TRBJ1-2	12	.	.	CASGSGGYGYTF	TGTGCCAGCGGGTCGGGGGGCTATGGCTACACCTTC
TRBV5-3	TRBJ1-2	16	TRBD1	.	CARSSQDRPSNYGYTF	TGTGCCAGAAGCTCACAGGACAGGCCATCCAACTATGGCTACACCTTC
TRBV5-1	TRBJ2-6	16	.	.	CASSLQGLAGANVLTF	TGCGCCAGCAGTCTCCAGGGGTTAGCTGGGGCCAACGTCCTGACTTTC
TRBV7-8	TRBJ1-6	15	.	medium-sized	CASSLYGAEGSPLHF	TGTGCCAGCAGCTTATACGGGGCGGAGGGTTCACCCCTCCACTTT
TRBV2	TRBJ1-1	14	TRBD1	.	CASRWNRGDTEAFF	TGTGCCAGCAGGTGGAACAGGGGGGACACTGAAGCTTTCTTT
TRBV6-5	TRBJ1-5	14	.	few	CAIRQVSGNQPQHF	TGTGCCATTCGACAAGTTTCGGGCAATCAGCCCCAGCATTTT
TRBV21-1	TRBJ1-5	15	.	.	CASSKVENRGQPQHF	TGTGCCAGCAGCAAAGTGGAGAACAGGGGGCAGCCCCAGCATTTT
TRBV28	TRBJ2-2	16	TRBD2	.	CASRSGLAGGPGELFF	TGTGCCAGCAGATCTGGACTAGCGGGGGGTCCCGGGGAGCTGTTTTTT
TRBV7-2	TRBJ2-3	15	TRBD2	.	CASSQMGGGTDTQYF	TGTGCCAGCAGCCAGATGGGGGGGGGCACAGATACGCAGTATTTT
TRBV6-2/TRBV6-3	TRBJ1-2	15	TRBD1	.	CASSTRGTGLFGYTF	TGTGCCAGCAGTACCAGGGGGACAGGACTCTTTGGCTACACCTTC
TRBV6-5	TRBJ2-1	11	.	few	CASRRGQKKFF	TGTGCCAGCAGACGAGGACAGAAGAAGTTCTTC
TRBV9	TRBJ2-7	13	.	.	CASSVQGTGEQYF	TGTGCCAGCAGCGTACAGGGAACGGGCGAGCAGTACTTC
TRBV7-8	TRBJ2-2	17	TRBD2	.	CASSPGLAGESTGELFF	TGTGCCAGCAGCCCAGGACTAGCGGGAGAGAGTACCGGGGAGCTGTTTTTT
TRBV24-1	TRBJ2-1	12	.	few	CATSRYSTEQFF	TGTGCCACCAGTAGGTACAGTACTGAGCAGTTCTTC
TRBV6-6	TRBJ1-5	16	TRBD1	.	CASSKTGGNSNQPQHF	TGTGCCAGCAGCAAGACAGGGGGAAATAGCAATCAGCCCCAGCATTTT
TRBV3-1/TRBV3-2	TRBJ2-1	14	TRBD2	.	CASSPSGGAREQFF	TGTGCCAGCAGTCCGAGCGGGGGGGCAAGGGAGCAGTTCTTC
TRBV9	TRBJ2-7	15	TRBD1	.	CASSSRGQGTYEQYF	TGTGCCAGCAGCTCGCGGGGACAGGGTACCTACGAGCAGTACTTC
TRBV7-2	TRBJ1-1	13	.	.	CASSRQARTEAFF	TGTGCCAGCAGCCGACAGGCGCGCACTGAAGCTTTCTTT
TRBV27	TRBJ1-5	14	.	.	CASSLRGWNQPQHF	TGTGCCAGCAGTTTAAGGGGGTGGAATCAGCCCCAGCATTTT
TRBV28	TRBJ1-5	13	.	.	CASNPGGSQPQHF	TGTGCCAGCAACCCTGGGGGGAGTCAGCCCCAGCATTTT
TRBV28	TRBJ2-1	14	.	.	CASSLAGAYNEQFF	TGTGCCAGCAGTTTGGCAGGGGCGTACAATGAGCAGTTCTTC
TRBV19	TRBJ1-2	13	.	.	CASSMRANYGYTF	TGTGCCAGTAGTATGAGAGCTAACTATGGCTACACCTTC
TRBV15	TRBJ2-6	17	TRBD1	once	CATSTQRQGFGANVLTF	TGTGCCACCAGCACCCAACGACAGGGTTTTGGGGCCAACGTCCTGACTTTC
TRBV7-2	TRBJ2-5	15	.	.	CASSFNHRGQETQYF	TGTGCCAGCAGCTTTAACCACCGGGGGCAAGAGACCCAGTACTTC
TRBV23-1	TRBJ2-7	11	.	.	CASSMENEQYF	TGCGCCAGCAGTATGGAGAACGAGCAGTACTTC
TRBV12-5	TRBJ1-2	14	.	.	CASGLGTAPHGYTF	TGTGCTAGTGGTTTGGGGACAGCGCCCCATGGCTACACCTTC
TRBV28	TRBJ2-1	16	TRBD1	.	CASSSSGTGRVNEQFF	TGTGCCAGCAGTTCCTCCGGGACAGGGAGGGTCAATGAGCAGTTCTTC
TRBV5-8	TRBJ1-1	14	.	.	CASSLGQVNTEAFF	TGTGCCAGCAGCTTGGGACAGGTGAACACTGAAGCTTTCTTT
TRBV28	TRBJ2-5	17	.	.	CASSLRPRGVTSETQYF	TGTGCCAGCAGTTTACGGCCCAGGGGGGTAACGTCAGAGACCCAGTACTTC
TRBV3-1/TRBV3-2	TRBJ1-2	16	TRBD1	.	CASSHGPGQRNYGYTF	TGTGCCAGCAGCCATGGACCGGGACAGAGAAACTATGGCTACACCTTC
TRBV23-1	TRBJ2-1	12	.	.	CASRSGEKEQFF	TGCGCCAGCCGGTCGGGGGAAAAGGAGCAGTTCTTC
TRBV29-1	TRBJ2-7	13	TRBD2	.	CSVISGRPGEQYF	TGCAGCGTTATTAGCGGGAGGCCGGGCGAGCAGTACTTC